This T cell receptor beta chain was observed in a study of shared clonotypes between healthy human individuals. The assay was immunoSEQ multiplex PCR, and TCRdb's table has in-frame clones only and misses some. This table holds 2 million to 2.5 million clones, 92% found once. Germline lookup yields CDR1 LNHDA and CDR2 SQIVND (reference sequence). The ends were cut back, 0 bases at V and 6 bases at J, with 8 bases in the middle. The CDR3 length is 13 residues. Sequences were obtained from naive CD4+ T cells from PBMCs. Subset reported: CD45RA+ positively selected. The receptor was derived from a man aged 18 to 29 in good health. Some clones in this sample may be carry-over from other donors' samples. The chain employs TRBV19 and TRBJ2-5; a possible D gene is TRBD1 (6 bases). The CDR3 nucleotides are TGTGCCAGTAGTATAGAACAGGGTCAGACCCAGTACTTC. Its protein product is CASSIEQGQTQYF.